Listed here is a single TCR beta chain. This record belongs to a study of control samples from healthy donors and cancer patients. This CDR3 region has 16 residues. V shed 3 bases and J shed 8 bases, with 17 bases lying between them. Germline CDR1 LNHDA, CDR2 SQIVND (reference sequence). Clones were sequenced by immunoSEQ multiplex PCR, and TCRdb holds only the in-frame ones, with some missing. The data show about 89,000 clones, around 85% seen once. The TCR originated in a woman in her 40s in good health. This chain joins TRBV19 and TRBJ1-6, with D perhaps TRBD1 (5 bases). The sequenced sample consisted of blood. For the CDR3, the DNA is TGTGCCAGTAGTATTGTGGTGGCTCTAGGGGATTCACCCCTCCACTTT. Translated: CASSIVVALGDSPLHF.